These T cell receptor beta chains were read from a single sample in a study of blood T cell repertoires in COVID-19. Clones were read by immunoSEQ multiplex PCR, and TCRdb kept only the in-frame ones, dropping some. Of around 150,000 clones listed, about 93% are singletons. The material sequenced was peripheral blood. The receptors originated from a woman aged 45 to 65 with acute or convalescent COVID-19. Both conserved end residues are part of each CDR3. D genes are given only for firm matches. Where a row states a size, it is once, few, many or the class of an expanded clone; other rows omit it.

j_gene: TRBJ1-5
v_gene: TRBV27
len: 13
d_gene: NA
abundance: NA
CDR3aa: CASSFGPYQPQHF
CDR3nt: TGTGCCAGCAGTTTTGGGCCATATCAGCCCCAGCATTTT

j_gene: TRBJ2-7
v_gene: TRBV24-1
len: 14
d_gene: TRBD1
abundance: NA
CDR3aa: CATSEPGQGTRQYF
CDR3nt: TGTGCCACCAGTGAACCCGGACAGGGTACCAGGCAGTACTTC

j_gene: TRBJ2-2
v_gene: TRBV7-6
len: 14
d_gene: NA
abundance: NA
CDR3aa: CASSLLQNTGELFF
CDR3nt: TGTGCCAGCAGCTTATTACAGAACACCGGGGAGCTGTTTTTT

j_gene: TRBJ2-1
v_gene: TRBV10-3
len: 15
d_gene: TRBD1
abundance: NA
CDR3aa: CAISDRTGDSNEQFF
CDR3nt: TGTGCCATCAGTGACCGGACAGGGGACAGCAATGAGCAGTTCTTC

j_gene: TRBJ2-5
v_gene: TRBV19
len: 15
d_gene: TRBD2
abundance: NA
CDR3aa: CASSMGGRDRETQYF
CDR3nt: TGTGCCAGTAGTATGGGGGGGAGAGATAGAGAGACCCAGTACTTC

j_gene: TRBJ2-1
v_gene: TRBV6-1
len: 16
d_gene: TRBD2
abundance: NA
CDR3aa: CASSEGLAVTYNEQFF
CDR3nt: TGTGCCAGCAGTGAAGGGCTAGCGGTTACCTACAATGAGCAGTTCTTC

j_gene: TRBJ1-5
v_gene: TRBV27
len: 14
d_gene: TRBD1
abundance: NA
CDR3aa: CASSSGTDNQPQHF
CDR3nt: TGTGCCAGCAGCTCCGGGACAGACAATCAGCCCCAGCATTTT

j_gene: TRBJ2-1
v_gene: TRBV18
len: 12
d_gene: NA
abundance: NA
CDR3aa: CASSLGGNEQFF
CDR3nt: TGTGCCAGCTCACTCGGAGGGAATGAGCAGTTCTTC

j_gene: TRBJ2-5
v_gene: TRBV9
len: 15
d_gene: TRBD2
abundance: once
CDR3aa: CASSASLAEQETQYF
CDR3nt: TGTGCCAGCAGCGCCTCACTAGCGGAACAAGAGACCCAGTACTTC

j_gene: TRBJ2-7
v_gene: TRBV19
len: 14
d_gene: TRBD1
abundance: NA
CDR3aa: CASSVGQGTYEQYF
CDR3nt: TGTGCCAGTAGTGTGGGACAGGGGACCTACGAGCAGTACTTC

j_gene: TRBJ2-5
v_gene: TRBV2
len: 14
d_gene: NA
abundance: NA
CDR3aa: CASIGPPRLETQYF
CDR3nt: TGTGCCAGCATTGGCCCGCCCCGTTTAGAGACCCAGTACTTC

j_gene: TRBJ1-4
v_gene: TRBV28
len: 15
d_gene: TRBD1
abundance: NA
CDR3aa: CASSAPGQGNEKLFF
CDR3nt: TGTGCCAGCAGTGCACCCGGACAGGGGAATGAAAAACTGTTTTTT

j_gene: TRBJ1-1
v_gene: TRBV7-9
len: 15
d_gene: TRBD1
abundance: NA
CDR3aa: CASSSFLTGGTEAFF
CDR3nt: TGTGCCAGCAGCTCCTTCTTAACAGGGGGAACTGAAGCTTTCTTT

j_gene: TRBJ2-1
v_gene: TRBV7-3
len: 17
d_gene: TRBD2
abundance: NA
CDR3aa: CASSLTSGRKRYNEQFF
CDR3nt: TGTGCCAGCAGCTTAACTAGCGGGAGGAAGAGGTACAATGAGCAGTTCTTC

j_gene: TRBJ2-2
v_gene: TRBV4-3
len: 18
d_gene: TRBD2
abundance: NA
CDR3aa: CASSQDVGLAEDTGELFF
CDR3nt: TGCGCCAGCAGCCAGGACGTCGGACTAGCGGAAGACACCGGGGAGCTGTTTTTT

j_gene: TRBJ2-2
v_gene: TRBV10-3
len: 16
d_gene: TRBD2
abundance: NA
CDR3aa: CAISSRGGLNTGELFF
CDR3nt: TGTGCCATCAGCAGCCGGGGGGGACTGAACACCGGGGAGCTGTTTTTT

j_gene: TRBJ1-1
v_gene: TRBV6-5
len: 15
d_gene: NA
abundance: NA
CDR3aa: CASSYSEDRNTEAFF
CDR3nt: TGTGCCAGCAGTTACTCAGAGGACAGGAACACTGAAGCTTTCTTT

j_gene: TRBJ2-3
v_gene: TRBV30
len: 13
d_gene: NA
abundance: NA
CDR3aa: CASNRFSTDTQYF
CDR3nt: TGTGCCTCAAACAGGTTTAGCACAGATACGCAGTATTTT

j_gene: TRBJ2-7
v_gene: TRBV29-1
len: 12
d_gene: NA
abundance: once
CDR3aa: CSVSTGGYEQYF
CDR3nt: TGCAGCGTTTCCACCGGGGGCTACGAGCAGTACTTC

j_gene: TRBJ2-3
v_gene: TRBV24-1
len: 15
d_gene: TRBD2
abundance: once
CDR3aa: CATSAMGLAADTQYF
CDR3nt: TGTGCCACCAGTGCCATGGGACTAGCGGCAGATACGCAGTATTTT

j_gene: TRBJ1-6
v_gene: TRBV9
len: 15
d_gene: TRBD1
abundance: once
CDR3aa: CASSVADRASSPLHF
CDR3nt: TGTGCCAGCAGCGTAGCTGACAGGGCAAGTTCACCCCTCCACTTT

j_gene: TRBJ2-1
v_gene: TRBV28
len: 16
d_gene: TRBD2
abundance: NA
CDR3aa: CASSLWELAGKNEQFF
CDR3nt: TGTGCCAGCAGTTTATGGGAACTAGCGGGCAAGAATGAGCAGTTCTTC

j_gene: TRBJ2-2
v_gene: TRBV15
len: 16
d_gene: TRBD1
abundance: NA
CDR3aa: CATSSLRGRDTGELFF
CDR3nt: TGTGCCACCAGCAGTCTCAGGGGGCGCGACACCGGGGAGCTGTTTTTT